This T cell receptor (beta chain) originates from a study of shared clonotypes between healthy human individuals. Notes on the study in general: What limited the represented genetic and exposure-history diversity was the small number of donors. Estimated richness was generally greater in naive than memory subsets.

The naive CD8 fraction comprised CD45RO-negative cells positively selected for CCR7 and excluded terminally differentiated effector memory CD45RA+ cells. Original processing notes: ImmunoSEQ junction-only sequences lacked quality scores, so their filtering differed. Using immunoSEQ multiplex PCR, the repertoire was profiled, and TCRdb retains in-frame clones only, with some absent. V, J and clone size were drawn from that table, and D and trimming were deduced from the DNA. The table lists about 2.2 million clones, 85% to 95% of them singletons, with less than 2% in the top ten. For this clone: Its target is unknown.

Sequencing used naive CD8+ T cells from PBMCs. This sequence was found in a man younger than 30 in good health. Some clones in this sample may be carry-over from other donors' samples.

The CDR3 bases are TGTGCCAGCAGTGAAAGTAGGACAGAAAGCTCCTACGAGCAGTACTTC. It is translated as CASSESRTESSYEQYF. The chain joins TRBV2 to TRBJ2-7, with D maybe TRBD1 (6 bases). With 2 bases removed from V and 0 bases from J, the gap between germline ends came to 14 bases. CDR1 is SNHLY, CDR2 FYNNEI, per germline. The CDR3 runs to 16 residues.